The 2 T cell receptor beta chains below were found in one sample sequenced in a study of blood T cells in healthy people across ages. The use of a sample-barcoded 5' primer and a J-beta primer mix characterized a second PCR of roughly 6 to 11 cycles. Via MiXCR, TCRdb re-called the 5' RACE reads, giving one row per CDR3 protein. The sample yields 550,000 to 750,000 distinct CDR3 sequences, under 25% seen once. Sequencing was performed on blood. These receptors all stem from a man in his sixties or seventies in good health.

A remark on this clonotype: An end of the junction does not agree with germline; a read error may underlie this. V and J are TRBV3-1 and TRBJ2-3, with D possibly being TRBD2 (5 bases). The germline gives CDR1 LGHDT, CDR2 YNNKEL (reference sequence). This CDR3 is 14 amino acids long. CDR3 sequence reads: CAGSQDRGSDTQYF. In nucleotides, the CDR3 is TGTGCCGGCAGCCAAGATCGGGGTTCAGATACGCAGTATTTT.

The rearrangement joins TRBV6-2 or TRBV6-3 to TRBJ1-2; TRBD1 matches 11 bases. Looked up from germline, CDR1 is MNHEY and CDR2 is SVGEGT. The CDR3 runs to 13 residues. Trimming took 8 bases from V and 7 from J; bases not matched to a gene: 6. DNA for the CDR3: TGTGCCAGCGGCGGACAGGGGGCTCGTGGCTACACCTTC. Amino acids: CASGGQGARGYTF.